The 21 T cell receptor beta chains below come from one sample, sequenced in a study of T cell responses to AZD1222 COVID-19 vaccine. Only in-frame clones appear in the TCRdb table, and some are missing; sequencing was by immunoSEQ multiplex PCR. This table has over 150,000 clones, about 88% appearing once. This specimen was peripheral blood, taken on day 0 of AZD1222 vaccination. These receptors all stem from an adult in good health.

The rearrangement joins TRBV9 to TRBJ2-7; D not certain. Trimming removed 0 bases from V and 7 bases from J, with 14 bases in between. This CDR3 comprises 14 residues. Per germline, CDR1 SGDLS and CDR2 YYNGEE. CDR3 nucleotides: TGTGCCAGCAGCGTAGATGGGGTCGTGGGGGAGCAGTACTTC. It specifies CASSVDGVVGEQYF.

This rearrangement joins TRBV7-8 to TRBJ2-7; 9 bases agree with TRBD2. The germline CDR1 and CDR2 sequences are SGHVS and FQNEAQ. The CDR3 loop spans 13 amino acids. The V gene end was trimmed by 5 bases and the J gene end by 7 bases; junction bases not matched to a gene: 6. This chain's CDR3 is CASSLGLADEQYF. In DNA, the CDR3 is TGTGCCAGCAGCCTGGGACTAGCCGATGAGCAGTACTTC.

The gene calls are TRBV7-2 and TRBJ1-5; no reliable D call. The CDR3 sequence is 15 residues long. The V and J ends lost 5 bases and 1 base respectively, with 12 bases between them. Per germline, CDR1 SGHTA and CDR2 FQGNSA. CDR3 loop: CASSPRRESNQPQHF. The CDR3 bases are TGTGCCAGCAGCCCACGGAGGGAGAGCAATCAGCCCCAGCATTTT.

The V call is TRBV7-9, the J call TRBJ1-2; a possible D gene is TRBD1 (6 bases). V was trimmed by 5 bases and J by 4 bases, leaving 17 bases between them. In germline, CDR1 is SEHNR, CDR2 FQNEAQ (reference sequence). The CDR3 length is 15 residues. The CDR3 reads CASSPSGGPLYGYTF. As DNA, the CDR3 is TGTGCCAGCAGCCCTTCCGGGGGGCCCCTCTATGGCTACACCTTC.

This chain uses TRBV7-2 with TRBJ2-1; D is possibly TRBD2 (5 bases). Trimming removed 5 bases at V and 8 bases at J, with 13 bases between. The germline V gene has CDR1 SGHTA and CDR2 FQGNSA. There are 13 residues in the CDR3. CDR3 sequence reads: CASSARMGDEQFF. Written as DNA, the CDR3 is TGTGCCAGCAGCGCCCGGATGGGAGATGAGCAGTTCTTC.

V usage is TRBV30 and J usage is TRBJ1-4, with D perhaps matching TRBD1 (5 bases). The V gene lost 0 bases and the J gene lost 11 bases, with 7 bases spanning the gap. CDR3 size: 11 residues. Germline V CDR1 and CDR2: GTSNPN, SVGIG (reference sequence). The CDR3 nucleotides are TGTGCCTGGAGTGTAGGGGCGAAACTGTTTTTT. It encodes CAWSVGAKLFF.

The chain uses TRBV10-2 and TRBJ1-1; 7 positions agree with TRBD1. J was trimmed by 5 bases and V by 5 bases; bases with no gene match: 8. The germline gives CDR1 WSHSY, CDR2 SAAADI. This CDR3 contains 14 residues. The DNA of the CDR3 is TGCGCCAGCAGTTCTACAGGGGAAGGAACTGAAGCTTTCTTT. Its protein is CASSSTGEGTEAFF.

The chain has TRBV29-1 and TRBJ1-2; D is uncertain. CDR1 is SQVTM and CDR2 is ANQGSEA in the germline V gene. Trimming stripped 3 bases from V and 6 bases from J, with 8 bases between. This CDR3 is 11 amino acids long. CDR3 in DNA: TGCAGCGTTGATGGTCGCGATGGCTACACCTTC. Translating gives CSVDGRDGYTF.

J is TRBJ1-1 and V is TRBV6-2 or TRBV6-3; 10 bases are a match to TRBD1. The CDR3 totals 16 residues. Per the germline V gene, CDR1 is MNHEY and CDR2 is SVGEGT. V gave up 5 bases and J gave up 1 base; unmatched junction bases: 7. In DNA form, the CDR3 reads TGTGCCAGCAGTCCCCTGACAGGGGGCGAGAACACTGAAGCTTTCTTT. Translation gives CASSPLTGGENTEAFF.

The rearrangement joins TRBV24-1 to TRBJ2-1; D perhaps matches TRBD2 (5 bases). With 3 bases removed from V and 6 bases from J, the gap between germline ends came to 17 bases. The V gene's germline CDR1 is KGHDR and CDR2 SFDVKD. The CDR3 consists of 16 residues. The CDR3 loop reads CATSDMRAGVVNEQFF. For the CDR3, the DNA is TGTGCCACCAGTGATATGAGGGCTGGGGTTGTCAATGAGCAGTTCTTC.

The V call is TRBV18, the J call TRBJ2-7; D may be TRBD1 or TRBD2 (5 bases each). Trimming took off 2 bases at V and 6 bases at J, with 11 bases between the two ends. The CDR3 is 13 residues long. Germline assignment: CDR1 KGHSH and CDR2 LQKENI. Here the CDR3 DNA reads TGTGCCAGCTCACCATTTCCCGGGGCCGAGCAGTACTTC. As protein: CASSPFPGAEQYF.

The chain has TRBV28 and TRBJ1-2; D remains ambiguous. Trimming took off 7 bases at V and 2 bases at J, with 11 bases between the two ends. CDR1 is MDHEN and CDR2 is SYDVKM in the germline V gene. CDR3 length: 13 residues. The CDR3 sequence: CASKVRTNYGYTF. For the CDR3, the DNA is TGTGCCAGCAAGGTCCGAACGAACTATGGCTACACCTTC.

V usage is TRBV9 and J usage is TRBJ2-5; D unclear. Trimming took off 2 bases at V and 3 bases at J, with 11 bases between the two ends. Germline-derived CDR1 and CDR2 are SGDLS and YYNGEE. This CDR3 contains 14 residues. The CDR3 reads CASSVEKAEETQYF. The CDR3 bases are TGTGCCAGCAGCGTTGAAAAGGCAGAAGAGACCCAGTACTTC.

The chain uses TRBV14 and TRBJ2-1; no clear D. V lost 1 base and J 2 bases, leaving 15 bases between the germline ends. CDR1 is SGHDN, CDR2 FVKESK, per germline. The CDR3 is 17 amino acids. CDR3 nucleotides: TGTGCCAGCAGCCAAGGGGGTTGGCTAGAAGCCTACAATGAGCAGTTCTTC. This sequence encodes CASSQGGWLEAYNEQFF.

As concerns this clone: The same CDR3 arises from other DNA sequences in this sample as well. The chain is built from TRBV9 and TRBJ2-7; 8 bases match TRBD1. V lost 0 bases to trimming and J lost 1 base; unmatched junction nucleotides: 3. Germline-derived CDR1 and CDR2 are SGDLS and YYNGEE. The CDR3 has 15 residues. The CDR3 is CASSVGGTGSYEQYF. CDR3 bases: TGTGCCAGCAGCGTAGGAGGGACAGGATCCTACGAGCAGTACTTC.

This chain joins TRBV7-2 and TRBJ1-5; TRBD1 aligns across 8 bases. Per germline, CDR1 SGHTA and CDR2 FQGNSA. The length of the CDR3 is 16 residues. The trim removed 1 base at V and 2 bases at J, leaving 4 bases unmatched. CDR3 DNA sequence: TGTGCCAGCAGCTTAGAATCGACAGGGGGCAATCAGCCCCAGCATTTT. Amino acids: CASSLESTGGNQPQHF.

This clone was seen once. The chain employs TRBV7-2 and TRBJ1-1, with D perhaps matching TRBD1 (5 bases). The V gene's germline CDR1 is SGHTA and CDR2 FQGNSA. The CDR3 spans 16 residues. V gave up 5 bases and J gave up 1 base, with 17 bases separating them. The CDR3 DNA reads TGTGCCAGCAGCCCCCTGGGGCAGCGGGGGAACACTGAAGCTTTCTTT. Its protein product is CASSPLGQRGNTEAFF.

The rearrangement uses TRBV30 and TRBJ2-5; D might be TRBD2 (5 bases). The germline V gene has CDR1 GTSNPN and CDR2 SVGIG (reference sequence). V was clipped by 0 bases and J by 1 base, with 12 bases between them. The CDR3 has 15 amino acids. Here the CDR3 DNA reads TGTGCCTGGAGTGTACGGTTGCGGGCCCAAGAGACCCAGTACTTC. This encodes CAWSVRLRAQETQYF.

The chain couples TRBV28 to TRBJ1-2, with 8 bases matching TRBD1. V lost 7 bases to trimming and J lost 8 bases; unmatched junction nucleotides: 15. This CDR3 contains 15 residues. CDR1 is MDHEN, CDR2 SYDVKM, per germline. This chain's CDR3 is CASNNPGQGLAGYTF. CDR3 in DNA: TGTGCCAGCAACAACCCCGGACAGGGTTTGGCCGGCTACACCTTC.

The chain combines TRBV28 with TRBJ1-2; 9 bases fit TRBD1. CDR3 length: 14 residues. The trim removed 5 bases at V and 3 bases at J, leaving 4 bases unmatched. Germline V gives CDR1 MDHEN, CDR2 SYDVKM. The CDR3 loop reads CASSDRGRDYGYTF. In DNA, the CDR3 is TGTGCCAGCAGTGACAGGGGGAGGGACTATGGCTACACCTTC.

The J gene is TRBJ1-2, the V gene TRBV27; D call uncertain. Trimming shortened V by 5 bases and J by 0 bases, and 19 bases separated the two germline ends. The length of the CDR3 is 17 residues. CDR1 is MNHEY and CDR2 is SMNVEV in the germline V gene (reference sequence). The CDR3 region has the DNA TGTGCCAGCAGTCGGGAGACTCCGGCGAGGGCTAACTATGGCTACACCTTC. Amino acid sequence: CASSRETPARANYGYTF.